This TCR beta chain stems from a study of Ad26.COV2.S vaccination and SARS-CoV-2 variants. Study background: Intramuscularly, Ad26.COV2.S was given either once or twice, 56 days apart.

Sample treatment: some 20 received Ad26.COV2.S at low or high dose, single or two shots; about five received placebo; per-sample allocation not given. The samples date from day 63 after the first vaccine or placebo injection. The donor was a Boston adult aged 18-55 years. Its platform was an Ad26 vector, and its expressed antigen was Wuhan-strain SARS-CoV-2 spike. V was trimmed by 3 bases and J by 7 bases, leaving 16 bases between them. Looked up from germline, CDR1 is LGHDT and CDR2 is YNNKEL (reference sequence). The CDR3 totals 15 residues. Method: immunoSEQ multiplex PCR; TCRdb's copy keeps in-frame clones and lacks some. The data contain a few hundred thousand clones, 83% of them seen just once; the ten biggest clones take up almost 7.5%.

The chain uses TRBV3-1 (or the pseudogene TRBV3-2) and TRBJ1-3; weak D call: TRBD1 (5 bases). The source was peripheral blood, collected in a trial of Ad26.COV2.S vaccine versus placebo. This receptor was taken from a person between 18 and 65 years old who received the Ad26.COV2.S COVID-19 vaccine or a placebo. DNA of the CDR3: TGTGCCAGCAGCCACCACAGCGGGACTACGAACACCATATATTTT. Its translation is CASSHHSGTTNTIYF.